Reported below is one T cell receptor delta chain. Its recognized antigen is unknown. The TCRdb protein, from a much larger clone, departs from this DNA's translation at residue 18, likely by read error; the protein shown derives from the DNA. The sample originates from a study of gamma delta lymphoproliferative disorders and STAT genes (dated by TCRdb to 2016 to 2019). General notes on the study: The LymphoTrack Dx TCRG Assay was used to prepare gamma-chain libraries from at least 50 ng of genomic DNA. The study profiled TCR gamma and delta CDR3 repertoires by deep sequencing in Tgammadelta lymphoproliferative disease patients and healthy controls, within a larger immunophenotypic and STAT-mutation study. Because no corresponding Invivoscribe delta assay was available, delta-chain libraries were prepared according to the standard operating procedure of the EuroClonality-NGS working group. To confirm results, a couple of gamma-chain samples and every delta-chain sample were sequenced twice.

TCR sequencing was performed on genomic DNA from peripheral blood mononuclear cells isolated from patients and controls. The control group, matched to the patients for age and sex, consisted of approximately 23 healthy adult blood donors (around 12 males and roughly 11 females) with a median age of roughly 60 years. Overall study outcomes, separate from this receptor: According to the authors, NGS specificity may be reduced at low frequencies, so whether leukemic clones are public or private needs confirmation. Leukemic cells were skewed toward terminal effectors, whereas control T cells likely spanned varied maturation stages, a difference potentially limiting comparisons between patients and controls. Nearly all major gamma and delta clonotypes of patients were found to be public, being shared with at least one healthy donor, and only a couple of gamma clonotypes were found to be private to disease. When whole repertoires were clustered, patient gamma repertoires were grouped separately from healthy controls, whereas no separation between groups was observed for delta repertoires.

Both library methods used multiplex PCR with primers targeting conserved V and J regions of the TCR genes. Amplicons were purified, pooled and sequenced on an Illumina MiSeq platform. On the authors' methods: V(D)J alignment, clonotype assembly and translation were handled by MiXCR, while functionality assessment and CDR3 repertoire analyses were done with VDJtools. CDR3 was defined according to IMGT, and analyses were limited to productive sequences using functional genes, with ORF genes and pseudogenes excluded. Identical amino acid CDR3s of major clonotypes (frequency >=5%) were searched for across all patients and controls using a custom Python script. To compare clonotype frequencies between patients and controls, a one-sided non-parametric Wilcoxon test was applied. TCRdb processed the public reads again with the CATT caller, after which rows with matching DNA were combined. Here the V and J calls rest on TCRdb's processing, not on the authors' analysis. Across this sample there are 1,500 to 2,000 delta-chain clones, with around 2% seen only once. The top ten hold 49% of the sample.

The sequence came from a human donor in good health. Sequencing input: blood.

The DNA is as follows: TGTGCCTGTGACACCGTTCTGGGGGATACGTTAAGAGGGTCGGATAAACTCACCTTT. Its translation reads: CACDTVLGDTLRGSDKLTF. Rearrangement joined TRDV2 to TRDJ1, with TRDD3 identical over 12 junction bases. CDR1 and CDR2, per the germline V gene, are GEAIGNYY and EKD. The CDR3 contains 19 residues, cysteine and phenylalanine counted. Of the read, only the CDR3 DNA is kept; its 57 bases are in frame from base 1.